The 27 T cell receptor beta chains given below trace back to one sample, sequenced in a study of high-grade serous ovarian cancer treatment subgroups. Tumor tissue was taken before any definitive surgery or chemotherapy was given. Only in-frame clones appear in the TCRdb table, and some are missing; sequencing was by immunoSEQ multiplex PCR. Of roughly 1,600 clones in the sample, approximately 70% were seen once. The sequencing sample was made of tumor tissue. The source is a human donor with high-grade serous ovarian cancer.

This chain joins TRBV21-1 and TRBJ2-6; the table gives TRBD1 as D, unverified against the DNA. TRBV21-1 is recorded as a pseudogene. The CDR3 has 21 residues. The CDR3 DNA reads TGTGCCAGCACCCCCGCCCTAATACCAGACGACAGAGAATCTGGGGCCAACGTCCTGACTTTC. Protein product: CASTPALIPDDRESGANVLTF.

The CDR3 region has the DNA TGCGCCAGCAGTCACCTCCGACACGTGAACACTGAAGCTTTCTTT. Amino acids: CASSHLRHVNTEAFF. V gene TRBV23-1 combines with J gene TRBJ1-1; no firm D call. TRBV23-1 is noted as an ORF with a role that remains uncertain. The CDR3 is 15 residues long. V dropped 3 bases and J dropped 0 bases, with 11 bases sitting between them.

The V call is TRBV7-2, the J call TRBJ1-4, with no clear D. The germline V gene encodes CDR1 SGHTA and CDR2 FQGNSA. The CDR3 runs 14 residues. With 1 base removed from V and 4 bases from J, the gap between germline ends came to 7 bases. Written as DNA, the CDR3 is TGTGCCAGCAGCTTAGGTGGCTTTAATGAAAAACTGTTTTTT. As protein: CASSLGGFNEKLFF.

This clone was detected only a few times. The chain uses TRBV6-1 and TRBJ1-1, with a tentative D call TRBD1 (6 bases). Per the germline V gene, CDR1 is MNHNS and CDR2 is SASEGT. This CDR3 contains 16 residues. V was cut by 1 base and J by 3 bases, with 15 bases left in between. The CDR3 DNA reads TGTGCCAGCAGTGAAGGATACAGGGTACTAGACACTGAAGCTTTCTTT. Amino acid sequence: CASSEGYRVLDTEAFF.

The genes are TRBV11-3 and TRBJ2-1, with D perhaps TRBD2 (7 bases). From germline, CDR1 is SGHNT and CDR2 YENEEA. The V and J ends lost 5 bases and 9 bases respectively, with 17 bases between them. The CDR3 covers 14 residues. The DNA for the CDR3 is TGTGCCAGCAGCCCTAGGGGGGAGGGGGGTGAGCAGTTCTTC. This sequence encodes CASSPRGEGGEQFF. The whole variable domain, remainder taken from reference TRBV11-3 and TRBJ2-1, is EAGVVQSPRYKIIEKKQPVAFWCNPISGHNTLYWYLQNLGQGPELLIRYENEEAVDDSQLPKDRFSAERLKGVDSTLKIQPAELGDSAVYLCASSPRGEGGEQFFGPGTRLTVL.

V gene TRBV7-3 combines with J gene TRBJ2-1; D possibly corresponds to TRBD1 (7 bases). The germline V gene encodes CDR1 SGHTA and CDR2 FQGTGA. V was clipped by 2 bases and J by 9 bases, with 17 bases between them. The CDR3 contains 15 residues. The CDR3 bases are TGTGCCAGCAGCTTAGGTGACAGGGACGGGAGTGAGCAGTTCTTC. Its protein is CASSLGDRDGSEQFF. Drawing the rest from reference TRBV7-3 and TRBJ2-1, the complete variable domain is GAGVSQTPSNKVTEKGKYVELRCDPISGHTALYWYRQSLGQGPEFLIYFQGTGAADDSGLPNDRFFAVRPEGSVSTLKIQRTERGDSAVYLCASSLGDRDGSEQFFGPGTRLTVL.

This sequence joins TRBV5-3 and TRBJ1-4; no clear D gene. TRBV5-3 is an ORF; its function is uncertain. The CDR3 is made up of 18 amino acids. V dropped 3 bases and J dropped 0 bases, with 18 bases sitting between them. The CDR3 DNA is TGTGCCAGAAGCTGGGAACACAAAAACAACTCAACTAATGAAAAACTGTTTTTT. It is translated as CARSWEHKNNSTNEKLFF.

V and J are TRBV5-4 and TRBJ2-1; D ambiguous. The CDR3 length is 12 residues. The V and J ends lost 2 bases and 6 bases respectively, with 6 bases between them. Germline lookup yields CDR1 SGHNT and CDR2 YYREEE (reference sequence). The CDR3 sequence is CASSFRGNEQFF. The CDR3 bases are TGTGCCAGCAGCTTCCGCGGCAATGAGCAGTTCTTC.

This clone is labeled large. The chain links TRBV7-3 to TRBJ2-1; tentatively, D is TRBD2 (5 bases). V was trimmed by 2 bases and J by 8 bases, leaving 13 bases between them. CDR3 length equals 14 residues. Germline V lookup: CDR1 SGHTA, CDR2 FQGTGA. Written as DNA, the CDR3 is TGTGCCAGCAGCTTAGGCGGGTTGATCGATGAGCAGTTCTTC. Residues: CASSLGGLIDEQFF. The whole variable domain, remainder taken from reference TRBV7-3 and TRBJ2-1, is GAGVSQTPSNKVTEKGKYVELRCDPISGHTALYWYRQSLGQGPEFLIYFQGTGAADDSGLPNDRFFAVRPEGSVSTLKIQRTERGDSAVYLCASSLGGLIDEQFFGPGTRLTVL.

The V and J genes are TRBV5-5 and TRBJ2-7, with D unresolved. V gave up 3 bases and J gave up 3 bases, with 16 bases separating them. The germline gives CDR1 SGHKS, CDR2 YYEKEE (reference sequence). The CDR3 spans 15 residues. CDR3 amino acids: CASSSFFGRNYEQYF. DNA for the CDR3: TGTGCCAGCAGCTCATTTTTCGGGCGGAACTACGAGCAGTACTTC.

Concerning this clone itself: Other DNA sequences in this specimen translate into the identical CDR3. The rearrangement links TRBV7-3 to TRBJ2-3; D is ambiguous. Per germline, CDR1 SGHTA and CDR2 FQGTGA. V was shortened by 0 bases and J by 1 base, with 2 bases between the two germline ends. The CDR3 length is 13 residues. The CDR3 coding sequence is TGTGCCAGCAGCTTAACTGGCACAGATACGCAGTATTTT. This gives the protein CASSLTGTDTQYF.

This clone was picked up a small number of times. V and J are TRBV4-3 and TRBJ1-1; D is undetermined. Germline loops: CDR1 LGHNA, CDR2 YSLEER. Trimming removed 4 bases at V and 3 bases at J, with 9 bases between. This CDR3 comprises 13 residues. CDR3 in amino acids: CASSPTSDTEAFF. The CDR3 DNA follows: TGCGCCAGCAGCCCTACATCAGACACTGAAGCTTTCTTT.

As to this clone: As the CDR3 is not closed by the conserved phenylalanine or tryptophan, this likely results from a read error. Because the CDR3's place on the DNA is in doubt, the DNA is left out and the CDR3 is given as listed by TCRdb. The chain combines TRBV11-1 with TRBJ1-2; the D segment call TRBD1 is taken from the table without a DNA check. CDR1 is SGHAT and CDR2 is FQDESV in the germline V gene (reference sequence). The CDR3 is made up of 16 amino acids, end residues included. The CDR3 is CASSLGRQGPQALTRA.

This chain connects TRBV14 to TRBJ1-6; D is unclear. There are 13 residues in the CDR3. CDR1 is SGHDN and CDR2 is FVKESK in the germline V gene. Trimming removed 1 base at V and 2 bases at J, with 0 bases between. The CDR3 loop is CASSQAYNSPLHF. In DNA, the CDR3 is TGTGCCAGCAGCCAAGCCTATAATTCACCCCTCCACTTT.

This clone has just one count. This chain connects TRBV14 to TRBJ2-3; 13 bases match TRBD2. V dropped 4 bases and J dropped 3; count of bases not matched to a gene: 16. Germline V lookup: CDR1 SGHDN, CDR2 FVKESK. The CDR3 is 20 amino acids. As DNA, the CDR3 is TGTGCCAGCAGCCCCTTCGGGACTAGCGGGGCCACCGCCCTTACAGATACGCAGTATTTT. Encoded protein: CASSPFGTSGATALTDTQYF.

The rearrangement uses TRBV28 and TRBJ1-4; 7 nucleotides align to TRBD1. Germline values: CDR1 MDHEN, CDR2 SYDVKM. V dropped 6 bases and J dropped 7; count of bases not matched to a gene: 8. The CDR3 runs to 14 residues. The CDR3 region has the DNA TGTGCCAGCAGCGTTAGGGGGCGATTTGAAAAACTGTTTTTT. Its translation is CASSVRGRFEKLFF.

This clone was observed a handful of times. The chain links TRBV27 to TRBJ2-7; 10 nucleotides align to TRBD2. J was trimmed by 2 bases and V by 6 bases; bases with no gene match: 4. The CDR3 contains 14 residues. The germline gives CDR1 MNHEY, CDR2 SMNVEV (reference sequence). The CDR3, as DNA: TGTGCCAGCAGAAAGCGGGAGGGCCCCTACGAGCAGTACTTC. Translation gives CASRKREGPYEQYF.

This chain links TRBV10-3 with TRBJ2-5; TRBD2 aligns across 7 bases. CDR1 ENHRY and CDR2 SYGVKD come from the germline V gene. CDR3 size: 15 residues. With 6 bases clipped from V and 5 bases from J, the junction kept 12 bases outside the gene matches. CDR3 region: CAISRLAPETETQYF. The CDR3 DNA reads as TGTGCCATCAGCCGACTAGCACCTGAGACGGAGACCCAGTACTTC.

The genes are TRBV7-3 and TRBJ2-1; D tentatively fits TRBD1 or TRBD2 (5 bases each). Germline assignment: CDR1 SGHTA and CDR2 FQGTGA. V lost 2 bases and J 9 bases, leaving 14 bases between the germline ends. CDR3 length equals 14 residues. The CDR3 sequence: CASSLALGVSEQFF. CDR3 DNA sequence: TGTGCCAGCAGCTTAGCATTGGGGGTCTCTGAGCAGTTCTTC.

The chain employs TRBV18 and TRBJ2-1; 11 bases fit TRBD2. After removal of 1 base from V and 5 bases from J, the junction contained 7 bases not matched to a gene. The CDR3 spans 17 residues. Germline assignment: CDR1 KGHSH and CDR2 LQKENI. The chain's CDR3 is CASSPRLLAGEHNEQFF. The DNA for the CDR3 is TGTGCCAGCTCACCACGGCTACTAGCGGGAGAACACAATGAGCAGTTCTTC. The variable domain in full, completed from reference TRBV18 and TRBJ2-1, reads NAGVMQNPRHLVRRRGQEARLRCSPMKGHSHVYWYRQLPEEGLKFMVYLQKENIIDESGMPKERFSAEFPKEGPSILRIQQVVRGDSAAYFCASSPRLLAGEHNEQFFGPGTRLTVL.

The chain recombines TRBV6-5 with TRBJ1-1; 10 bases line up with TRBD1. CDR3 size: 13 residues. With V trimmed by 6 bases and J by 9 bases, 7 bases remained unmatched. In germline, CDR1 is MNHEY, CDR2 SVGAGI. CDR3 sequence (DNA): TGTGCCAGCAGGATACCGGGACAGGGGAAAGCTTTCTTT. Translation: CASRIPGQGKAFF.

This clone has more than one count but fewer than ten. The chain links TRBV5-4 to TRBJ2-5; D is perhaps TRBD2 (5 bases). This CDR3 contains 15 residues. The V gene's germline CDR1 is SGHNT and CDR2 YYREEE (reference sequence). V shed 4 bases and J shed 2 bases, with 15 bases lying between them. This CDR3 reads CASSRPGQRQETQYF. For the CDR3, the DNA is TGTGCCAGCAGCAGACCTGGCCAGCGGCAAGAGACCCAGTACTTC.

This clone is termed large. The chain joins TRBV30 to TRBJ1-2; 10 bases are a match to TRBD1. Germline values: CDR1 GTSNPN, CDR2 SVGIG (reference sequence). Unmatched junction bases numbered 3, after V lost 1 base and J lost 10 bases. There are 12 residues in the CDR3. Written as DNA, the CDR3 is TGTGCCTGGAGTGGGACAGGGGGATCCTACACCTTC. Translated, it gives CAWSGTGGSYTF.

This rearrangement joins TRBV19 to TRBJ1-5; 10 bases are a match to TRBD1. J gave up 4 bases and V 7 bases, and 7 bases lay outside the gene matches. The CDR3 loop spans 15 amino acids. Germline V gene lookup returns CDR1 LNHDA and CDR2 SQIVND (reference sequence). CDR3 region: CASTTGTGANQPQHF. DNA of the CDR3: TGTGCCAGTACCACCGGGACAGGGGCAAATCAGCCCCAGCATTTT.

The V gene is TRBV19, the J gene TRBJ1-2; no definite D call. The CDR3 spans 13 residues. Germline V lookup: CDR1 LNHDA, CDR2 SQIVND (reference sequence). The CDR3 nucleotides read TGTGCGGTGGAGGCTGACGCTTACTATGGCTACACCTTC. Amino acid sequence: CAVEADAYYGYTF.

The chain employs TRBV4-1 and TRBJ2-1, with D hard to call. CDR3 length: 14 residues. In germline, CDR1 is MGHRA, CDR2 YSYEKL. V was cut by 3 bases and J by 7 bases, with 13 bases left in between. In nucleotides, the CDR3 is TGCGCCAGCAGCCACCGGGCCGAAGGGAATGAGCAGTTCTTC. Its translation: CASSHRAEGNEQFF.

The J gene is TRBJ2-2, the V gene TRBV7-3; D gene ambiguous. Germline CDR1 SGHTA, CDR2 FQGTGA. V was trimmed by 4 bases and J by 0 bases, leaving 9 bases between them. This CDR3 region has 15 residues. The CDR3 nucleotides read TGTGCCAGCAGCTCCACACCCTCGAACACCGGGGAGCTGTTTTTT. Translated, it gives CASSSTPSNTGELFF. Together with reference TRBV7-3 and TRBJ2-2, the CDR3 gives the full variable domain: GAGVSQTPSNKVTEKGKYVELRCDPISGHTALYWYRQSLGQGPEFLIYFQGTGAADDSGLPNDRFFAVRPEGSVSTLKIQRTERGDSAVYLCASSSTPSNTGELFFGEGSRLTVL.